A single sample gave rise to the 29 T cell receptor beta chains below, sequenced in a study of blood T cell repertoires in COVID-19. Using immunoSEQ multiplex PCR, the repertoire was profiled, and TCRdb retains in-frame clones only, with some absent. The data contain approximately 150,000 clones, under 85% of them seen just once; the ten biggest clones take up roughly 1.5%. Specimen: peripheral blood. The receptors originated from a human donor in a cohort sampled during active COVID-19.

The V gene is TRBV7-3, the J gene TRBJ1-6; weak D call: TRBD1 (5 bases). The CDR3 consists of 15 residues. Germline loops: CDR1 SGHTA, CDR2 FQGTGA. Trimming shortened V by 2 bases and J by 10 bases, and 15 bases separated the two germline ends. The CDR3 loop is CASSLSSQGRSPLHF. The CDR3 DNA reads TGTGCCAGCAGCTTATCATCCCAGGGCAGATCACCCCTCCACTTT.

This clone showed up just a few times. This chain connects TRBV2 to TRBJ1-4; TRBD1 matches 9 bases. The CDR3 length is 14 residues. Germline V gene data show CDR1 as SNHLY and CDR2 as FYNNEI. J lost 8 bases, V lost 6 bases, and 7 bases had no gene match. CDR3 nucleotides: TGTGCCAGCAGGCGAACAGGGGGCAGGGAAAAACTGTTTTTT. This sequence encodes CASRRTGGREKLFF.

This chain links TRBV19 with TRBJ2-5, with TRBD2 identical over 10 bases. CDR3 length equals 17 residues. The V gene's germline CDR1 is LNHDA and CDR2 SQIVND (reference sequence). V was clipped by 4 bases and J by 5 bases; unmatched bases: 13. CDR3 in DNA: TGTGCCAGTAGTAGAAAGCGGGAGGGTAGAGGTCCGGAGACCCAGTACTTC. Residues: CASSRKREGRGPETQYF. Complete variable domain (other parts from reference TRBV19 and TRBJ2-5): DGGITQSPKYLFRKEGQNVTLSCEQNLNHDAMYWYRQDPGQGLRLIYYSQIVNDFQKGDIAEGYSVSREKKESFPLTVTSAQKNPTAFYLCASSRKREGRGPETQYFGPGTRLLVL.

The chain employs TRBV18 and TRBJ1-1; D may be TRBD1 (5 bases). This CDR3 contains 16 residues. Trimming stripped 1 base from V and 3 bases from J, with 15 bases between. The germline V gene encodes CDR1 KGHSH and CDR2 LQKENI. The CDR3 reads CASSPRKAGSDTEAFF. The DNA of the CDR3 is TGTGCCAGCTCACCACGGAAGGCAGGGTCGGACACTGAAGCTTTCTTT. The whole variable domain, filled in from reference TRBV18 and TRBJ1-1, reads NAGVMQNPRHLVRRRGQEARLRCSPMKGHSHVYWYRQLPEEGLKFMVYLQKENIIDESGMPKERFSAEFPKEGPSILRIQQVVRGDSAAYFCASSPRKAGSDTEAFFGQGTRLTVV.

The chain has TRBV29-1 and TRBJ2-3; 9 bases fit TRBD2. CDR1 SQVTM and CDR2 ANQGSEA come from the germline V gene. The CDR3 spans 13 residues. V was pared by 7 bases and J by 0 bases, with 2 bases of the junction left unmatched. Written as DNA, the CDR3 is TGCAGCGCAACTAGCGGGAGCACAGATACGCAGTATTTT. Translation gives CSATSGSTDTQYF.

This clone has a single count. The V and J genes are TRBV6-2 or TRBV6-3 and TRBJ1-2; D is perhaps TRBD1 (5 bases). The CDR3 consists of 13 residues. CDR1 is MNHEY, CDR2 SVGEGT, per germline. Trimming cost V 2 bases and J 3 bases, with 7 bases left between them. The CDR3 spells CASSYGAYYGYTF. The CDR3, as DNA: TGTGCCAGCAGTTACGGGGCTTACTATGGCTACACCTTC.

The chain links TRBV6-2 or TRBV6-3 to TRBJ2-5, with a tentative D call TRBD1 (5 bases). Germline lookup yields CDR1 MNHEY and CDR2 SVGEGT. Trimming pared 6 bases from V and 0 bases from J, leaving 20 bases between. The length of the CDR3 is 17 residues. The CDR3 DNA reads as TGTGCCAGCAGCCCTCAGGCCCTGGACAAGGACCAAGAGACCCAGTACTTC. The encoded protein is CASSPQALDKDQETQYF.

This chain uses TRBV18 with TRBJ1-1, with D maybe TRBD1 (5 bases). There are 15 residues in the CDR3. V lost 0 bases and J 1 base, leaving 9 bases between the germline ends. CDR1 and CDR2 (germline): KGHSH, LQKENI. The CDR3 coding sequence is TGTGCCAGCTCACCACCGACAGATACGAACACTGAAGCTTTCTTT. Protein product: CASSPPTDTNTEAFF.

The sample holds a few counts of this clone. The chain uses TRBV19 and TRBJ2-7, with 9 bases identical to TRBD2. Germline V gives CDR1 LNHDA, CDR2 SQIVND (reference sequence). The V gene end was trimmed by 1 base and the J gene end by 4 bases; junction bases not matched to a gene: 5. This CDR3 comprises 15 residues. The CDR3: CASSIAASGIYEQYF. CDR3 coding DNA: TGTGCCAGTAGTATAGCGGCTAGCGGGATATACGAGCAGTACTTC.

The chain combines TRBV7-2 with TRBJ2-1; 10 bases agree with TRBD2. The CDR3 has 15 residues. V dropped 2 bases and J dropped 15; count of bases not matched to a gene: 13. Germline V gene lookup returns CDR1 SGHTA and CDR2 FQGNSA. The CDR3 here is CASSLIPAGGLSLFF. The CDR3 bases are TGTGCCAGCAGCTTAATTCCAGCGGGAGGGCTTAGTTTGTTCTTC.

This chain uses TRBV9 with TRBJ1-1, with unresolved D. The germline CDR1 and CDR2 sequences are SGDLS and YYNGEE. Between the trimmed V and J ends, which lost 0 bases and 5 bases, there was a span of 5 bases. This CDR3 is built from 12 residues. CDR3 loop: CASSVGGTEAFF. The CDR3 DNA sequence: TGTGCCAGCAGCGTAGGAGGGACTGAAGCTTTCTTT.

The CDR3 nucleotides are TGCAGTGCTAGTGAGCAGGGCTATAGCAATCAGCCCCAGCATTTT. Protein product: CSASEQGYSNQPQHF. The chain carries TRBV20-1 and TRBJ1-5, with D possibly being TRBD1 (5 bases). Trimming took off 3 bases at V and 0 bases at J, with 12 bases between the two ends. Germline V lookup: CDR1 DFQATT, CDR2 SNEGSKA (reference sequence). This CDR3 has 15 residues.

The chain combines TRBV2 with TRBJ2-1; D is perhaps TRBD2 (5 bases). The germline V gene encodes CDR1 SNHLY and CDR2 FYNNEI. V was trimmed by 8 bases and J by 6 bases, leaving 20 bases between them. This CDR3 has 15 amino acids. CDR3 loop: CASSRVSGIGNEQFF. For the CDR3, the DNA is TGTGCCAGCTCCCGTGTCAGCGGAATTGGCAATGAGCAGTTCTTC.

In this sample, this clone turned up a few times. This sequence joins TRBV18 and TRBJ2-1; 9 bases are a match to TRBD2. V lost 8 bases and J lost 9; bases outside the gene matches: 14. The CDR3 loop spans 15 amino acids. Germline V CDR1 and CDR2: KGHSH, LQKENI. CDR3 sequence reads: CASRTLLAGVSEQFF. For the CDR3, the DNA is TGTGCCAGCCGCACACTCTTAGCGGGAGTAAGTGAGCAGTTCTTC.

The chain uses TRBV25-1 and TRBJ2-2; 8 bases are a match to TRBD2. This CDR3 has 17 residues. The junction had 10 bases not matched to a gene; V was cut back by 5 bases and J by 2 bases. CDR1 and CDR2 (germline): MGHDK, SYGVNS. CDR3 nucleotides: TGTGCCAGCAGTCCAACCGGGGGGGGACTTAACACCGGGGAGCTGTTTTTT. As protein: CASSPTGGGLNTGELFF.

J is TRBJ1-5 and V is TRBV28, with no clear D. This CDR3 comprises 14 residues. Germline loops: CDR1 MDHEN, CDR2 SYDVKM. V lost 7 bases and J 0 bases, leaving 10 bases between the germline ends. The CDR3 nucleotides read TGTGCCAGCACCACCGTCGGTAGCAATCAGCCCCAGCATTTT. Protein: CASTTVGSNQPQHF. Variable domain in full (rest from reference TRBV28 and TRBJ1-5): DVKVTQSSRYLVKRTGEKVFLECVQDMDHENMFWYRQDPGLGLRLIYFSYDVKMKEKGDIPEGYSVSREKKERFSLILESASTNQTSMYLCASTTVGSNQPQHFGDGTRLSIL.

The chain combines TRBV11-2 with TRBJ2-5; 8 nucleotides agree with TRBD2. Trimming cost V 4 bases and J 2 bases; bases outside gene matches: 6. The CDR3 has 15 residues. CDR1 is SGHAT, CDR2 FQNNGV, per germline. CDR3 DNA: TGTGCCAGCAGCTACGACGGGACTAGGCAAGAGACCCAGTACTTC. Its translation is CASSYDGTRQETQYF.

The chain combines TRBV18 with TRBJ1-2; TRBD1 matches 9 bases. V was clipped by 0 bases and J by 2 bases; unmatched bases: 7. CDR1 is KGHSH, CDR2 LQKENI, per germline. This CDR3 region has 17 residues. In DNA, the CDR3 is TGTGCCAGCTCACCACCCCCCTACAGGGGGCAAAACTATGGCTACACCTTC. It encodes CASSPPPYRGQNYGYTF.

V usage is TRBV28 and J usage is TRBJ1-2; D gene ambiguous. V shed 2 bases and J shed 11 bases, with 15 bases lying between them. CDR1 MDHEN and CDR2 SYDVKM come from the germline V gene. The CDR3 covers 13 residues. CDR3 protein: CASSLPRRGFYTF. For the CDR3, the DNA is TGTGCCAGCAGTTTACCTAGGCGCGGTTTTTACACCTTC.

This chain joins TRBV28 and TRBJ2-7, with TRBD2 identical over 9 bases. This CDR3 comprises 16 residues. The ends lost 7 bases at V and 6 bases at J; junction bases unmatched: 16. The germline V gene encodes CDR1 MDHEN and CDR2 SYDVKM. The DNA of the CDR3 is TGTGCCAGCACTCCCCAGTGGGCTAGCGGGAACTCCGAGCAGTACTTC. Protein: CASTPQWASGNSEQYF.

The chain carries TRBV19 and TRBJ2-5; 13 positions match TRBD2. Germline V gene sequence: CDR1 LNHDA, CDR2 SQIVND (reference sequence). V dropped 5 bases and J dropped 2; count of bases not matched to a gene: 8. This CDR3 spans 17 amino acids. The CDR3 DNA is TGTGCCAGTAGTCCCCCCACGGGACTAGCGGGACAAGAGACCCAGTACTTC. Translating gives CASSPPTGLAGQETQYF. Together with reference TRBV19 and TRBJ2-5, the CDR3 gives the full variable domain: DGGITQSPKYLFRKEGQNVTLSCEQNLNHDAMYWYRQDPGQGLRLIYYSQIVNDFQKGDIAEGYSVSREKKESFPLTVTSAQKNPTAFYLCASSPPTGLAGQETQYFGPGTRLLVL.

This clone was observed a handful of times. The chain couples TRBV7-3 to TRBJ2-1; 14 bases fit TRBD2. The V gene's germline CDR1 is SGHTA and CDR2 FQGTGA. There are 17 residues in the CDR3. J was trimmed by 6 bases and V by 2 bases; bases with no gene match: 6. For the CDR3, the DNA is TGTGCCAGCAGCTTAGGACTAGCGGGAGGACAAATCAATGAGCAGTTCTTC. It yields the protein CASSLGLAGGQINEQFF.

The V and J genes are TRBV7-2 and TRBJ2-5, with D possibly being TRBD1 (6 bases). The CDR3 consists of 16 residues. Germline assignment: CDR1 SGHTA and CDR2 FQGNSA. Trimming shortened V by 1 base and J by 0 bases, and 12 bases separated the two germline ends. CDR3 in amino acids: CASSLGGGAYQETQYF. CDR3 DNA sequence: TGTGCCAGCAGCTTAGGTGGGGGCGCGTACCAAGAGACCCAGTACTTC.

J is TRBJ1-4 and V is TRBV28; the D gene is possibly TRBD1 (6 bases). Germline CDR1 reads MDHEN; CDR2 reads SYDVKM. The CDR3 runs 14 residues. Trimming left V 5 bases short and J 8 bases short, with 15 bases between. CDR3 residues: CASSPAGVGEKLFF. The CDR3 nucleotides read TGTGCCAGCAGTCCCGCAGGGGTCGGGGAAAAACTGTTTTTT.

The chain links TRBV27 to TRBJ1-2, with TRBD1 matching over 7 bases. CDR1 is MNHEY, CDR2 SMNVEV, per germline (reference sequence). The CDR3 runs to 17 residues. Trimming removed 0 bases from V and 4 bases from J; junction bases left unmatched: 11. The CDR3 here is CASSLSGTVMPGYGYTF. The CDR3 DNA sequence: TGTGCCAGCAGTTTATCGGGGACAGTCATGCCCGGCTATGGCTACACCTTC.

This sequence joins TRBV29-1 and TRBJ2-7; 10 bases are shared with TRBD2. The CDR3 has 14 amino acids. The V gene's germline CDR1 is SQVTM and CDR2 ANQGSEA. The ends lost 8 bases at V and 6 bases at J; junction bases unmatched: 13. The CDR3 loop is CSFLPGVAGGEQYF. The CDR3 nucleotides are TGCAGCTTCTTACCCGGGGTAGCGGGAGGCGAGCAGTACTTC.

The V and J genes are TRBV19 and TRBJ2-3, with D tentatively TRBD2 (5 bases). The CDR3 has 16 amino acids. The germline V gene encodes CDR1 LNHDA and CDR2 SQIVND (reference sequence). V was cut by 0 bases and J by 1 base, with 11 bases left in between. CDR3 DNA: TGTGCCAGTAGTATAGAATGGGGAGTTGGCACAGATACGCAGTATTTT. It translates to CASSIEWGVGTDTQYF.

CDR3 sequence: CASTSGGKAYEQYF. CDR3 DNA sequence: TGTGCCAGCACCTCAGGGGGAAAAGCTTACGAGCAGTACTTC. V is TRBV28 and J is TRBJ2-7, with 7 bases aligning to TRBD1. There are 14 residues in the CDR3. Germline V gives CDR1 MDHEN, CDR2 SYDVKM. The V and J ends lost 7 bases and 4 bases, in that order; junction bases with no gene match: 10.

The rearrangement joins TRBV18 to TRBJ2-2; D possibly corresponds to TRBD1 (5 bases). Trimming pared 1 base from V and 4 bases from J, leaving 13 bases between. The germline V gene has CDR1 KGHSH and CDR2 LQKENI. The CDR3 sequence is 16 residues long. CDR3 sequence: CASSPLVGQSTGELFF. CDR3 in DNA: TGTGCCAGCTCACCACTCGTGGGGCAATCCACCGGGGAGCTGTTTTTT.